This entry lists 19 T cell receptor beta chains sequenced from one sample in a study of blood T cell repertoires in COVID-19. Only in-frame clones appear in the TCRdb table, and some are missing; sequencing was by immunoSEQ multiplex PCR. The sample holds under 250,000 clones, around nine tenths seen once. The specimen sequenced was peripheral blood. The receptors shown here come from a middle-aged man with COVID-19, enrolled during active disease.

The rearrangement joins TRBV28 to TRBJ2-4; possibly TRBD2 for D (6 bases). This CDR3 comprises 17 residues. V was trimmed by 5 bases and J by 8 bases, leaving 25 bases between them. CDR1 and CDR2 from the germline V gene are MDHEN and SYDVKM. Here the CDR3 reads CASSPLRGLVMSDIQYF. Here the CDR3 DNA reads TGTGCCAGCAGTCCCCTGCGGGGTTTAGTCATGTCGGACATTCAGTACTTC. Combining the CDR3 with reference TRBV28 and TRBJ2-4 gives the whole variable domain DVKVTQSSRYLVKRTGEKVFLECVQDMDHENMFWYRQDPGLGLRLIYFSYDVKMKEKGDIPEGYSVSREKKERFSLILESASTNQTSMYLCASSPLRGLVMSDIQYFGAGTRLSVL.

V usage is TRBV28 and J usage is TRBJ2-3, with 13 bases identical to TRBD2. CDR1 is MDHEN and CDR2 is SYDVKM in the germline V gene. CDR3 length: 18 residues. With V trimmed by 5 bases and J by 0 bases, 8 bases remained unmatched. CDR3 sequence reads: CASSNPGLAGVSTDTQYF. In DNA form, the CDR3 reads TGTGCCAGCAGTAACCCCGGACTAGCGGGAGTTAGCACAGATACGCAGTATTTT.

The CDR3 here is CASSRAGLTEAFF. The CDR3 DNA follows: TGTGCCAGCAGTCGGGCGGGGCTCACTGAAGCTTTCTTT. The V and J genes are TRBV6-5 and TRBJ1-1; D is possibly TRBD1 (5 bases). CDR1 is MNHEY and CDR2 is SVGAGI in the germline V gene. V was shortened by 5 bases and J by 4 bases, with 11 bases between the two germline ends. The CDR3 has 13 residues.

CDR3 sequence (DNA): TGTGCCAGCAGCCCCCGCTTCTCCGGGTCGAGCTCCTACAATGAGCAGTTCTTC. This sequence encodes CASSPRFSGSSSYNEQFF. The chain couples TRBV11-2 to TRBJ2-1; D remains ambiguous. CDR3 size: 18 residues. CDR1 and CDR2 from the germline V gene are SGHAT and FQNNGV. V dropped 5 bases and J dropped 0 bases, with 20 bases sitting between them.

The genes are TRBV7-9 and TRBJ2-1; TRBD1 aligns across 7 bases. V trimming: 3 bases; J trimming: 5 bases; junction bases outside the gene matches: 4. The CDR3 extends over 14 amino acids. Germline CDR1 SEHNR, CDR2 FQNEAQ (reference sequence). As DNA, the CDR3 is TGTGCCAGCAGCTTCCAGGGGGATAACAATGAGCAGTTCTTC. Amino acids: CASSFQGDNNEQFF.

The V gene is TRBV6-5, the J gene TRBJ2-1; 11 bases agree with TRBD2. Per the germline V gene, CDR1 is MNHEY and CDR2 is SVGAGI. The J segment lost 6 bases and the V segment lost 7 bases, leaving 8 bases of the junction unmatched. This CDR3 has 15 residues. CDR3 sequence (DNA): TGTGCCAGCACCTCTTCCGGGACTAGCGGCAATGAGCAGTTCTTC. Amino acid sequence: CASTSSGTSGNEQFF.

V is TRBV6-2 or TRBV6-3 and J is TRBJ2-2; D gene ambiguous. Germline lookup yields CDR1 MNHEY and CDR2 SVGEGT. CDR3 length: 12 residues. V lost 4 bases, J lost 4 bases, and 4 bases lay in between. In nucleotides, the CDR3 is TGTGCCAGCAGTTTTAGCACCGGGGAGCTGTTTTTT. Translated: CASSFSTGELFF.

The CDR3, as DNA: TGCGCCAGCAGCGGGGGTATTCCGGGAGGAAGCTCCTACAATGAGCAGTTCTTC. Encoded protein: CASSGGIPGGSSYNEQFF. This chain connects TRBV5-1 to TRBJ2-1; 7 bases are shared with TRBD2. The CDR3 is 18 residues long. Germline V gives CDR1 SGHRS, CDR2 YFSETQ. The J segment lost 0 bases and the V segment lost 4 bases, leaving 13 bases of the junction unmatched. The whole variable domain, filled in from reference TRBV5-1 and TRBJ2-1, reads KAGVTQTPRYLIKTRGQQVTLSCSPISGHRSVSWYQQTPGQGLQFLFEYFSETQRNKGNFPGRFSGRQFSNSRSEMNVSTLELGDSALYLCASSGGIPGGSSYNEQFFGPGTRLTVL.

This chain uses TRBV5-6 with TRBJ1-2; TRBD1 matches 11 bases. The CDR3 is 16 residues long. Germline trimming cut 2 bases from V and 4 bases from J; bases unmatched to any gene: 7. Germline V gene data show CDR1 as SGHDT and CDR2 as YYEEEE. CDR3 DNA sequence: TGTGCCAGCAGCTTCGGACAGGGGGCTTACACCTATGGCTACACCTTC. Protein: CASSFGQGAYTYGYTF. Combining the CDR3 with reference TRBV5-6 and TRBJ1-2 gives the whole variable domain DAGVTQSPTHLIKTRGQQVTLRCSPKSGHDTVSWYQQALGQGPQFIFQYYEEEERQRGNFPDRFSGHQFPNYSSELNVNALLLGDSALYLCASSFGQGAYTYGYTFGSGTRLTVV.

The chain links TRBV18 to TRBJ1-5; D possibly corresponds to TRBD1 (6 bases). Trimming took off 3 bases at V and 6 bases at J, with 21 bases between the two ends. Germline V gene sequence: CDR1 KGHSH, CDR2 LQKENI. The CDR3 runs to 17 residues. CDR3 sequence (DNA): TGTGCCAGCTCACCCCAATTTACAGGGATAATTGCTCAGCCCCAGCATTTT. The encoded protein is CASSPQFTGIIAQPQHF.

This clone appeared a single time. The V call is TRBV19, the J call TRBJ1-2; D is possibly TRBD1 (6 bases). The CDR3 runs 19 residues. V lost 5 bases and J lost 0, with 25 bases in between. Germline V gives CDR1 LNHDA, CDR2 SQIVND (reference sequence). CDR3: CASSLLRGGGSSSNYGYTF. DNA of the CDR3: TGTGCCAGTAGTCTCCTCAGGGGTGGGGGCTCCTCATCTAACTATGGCTACACCTTC.

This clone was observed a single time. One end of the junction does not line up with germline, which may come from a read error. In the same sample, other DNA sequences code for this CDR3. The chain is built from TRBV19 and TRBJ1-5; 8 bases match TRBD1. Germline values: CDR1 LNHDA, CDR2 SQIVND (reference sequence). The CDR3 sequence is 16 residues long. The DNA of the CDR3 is TGTGCCAGTATCCCCGGACAGGGCCGAGGGTATCAGCCCCAACATTTT. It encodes CASIPGQGRGYQPQHF.

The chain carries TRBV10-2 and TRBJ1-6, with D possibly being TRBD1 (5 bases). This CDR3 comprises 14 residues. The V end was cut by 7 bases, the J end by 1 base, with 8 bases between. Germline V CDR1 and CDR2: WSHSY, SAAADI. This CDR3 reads CASKQGSYNSPLHF. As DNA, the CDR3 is TGCGCCAGCAAGCAGGGTTCCTATAATTCACCCCTCCACTTT.

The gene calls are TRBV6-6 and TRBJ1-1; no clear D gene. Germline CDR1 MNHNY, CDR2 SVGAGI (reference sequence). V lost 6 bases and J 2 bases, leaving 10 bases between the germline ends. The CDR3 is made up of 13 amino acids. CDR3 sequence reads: CASRSGDNTEAFF. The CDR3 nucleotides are TGTGCCAGCAGGTCTGGAGATAACACTGAAGCTTTCTTT.

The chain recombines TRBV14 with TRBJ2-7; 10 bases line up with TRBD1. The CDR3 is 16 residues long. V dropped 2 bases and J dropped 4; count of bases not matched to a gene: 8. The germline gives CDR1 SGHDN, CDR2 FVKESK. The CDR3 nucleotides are TGTGCCAGCAGCCAATTTAGCCCGGGACAGGGGTACGAGCAGTACTTC. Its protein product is CASSQFSPGQGYEQYF.

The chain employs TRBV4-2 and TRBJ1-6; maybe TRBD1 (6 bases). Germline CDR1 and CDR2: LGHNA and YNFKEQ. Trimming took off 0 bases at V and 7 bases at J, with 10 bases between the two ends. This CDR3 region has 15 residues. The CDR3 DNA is TGTGCCAGCAGCCAAGAACAGGGACCGAATTCACCCCTCCACTTT. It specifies CASSQEQGPNSPLHF.

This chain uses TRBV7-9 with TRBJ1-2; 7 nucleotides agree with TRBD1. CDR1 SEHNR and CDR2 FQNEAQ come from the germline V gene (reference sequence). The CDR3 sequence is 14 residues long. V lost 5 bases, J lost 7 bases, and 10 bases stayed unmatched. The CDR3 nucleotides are TGTGCCAGCAGCCCACAACAGGGGATCGTTGGCTACACCTTC. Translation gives CASSPQQGIVGYTF.

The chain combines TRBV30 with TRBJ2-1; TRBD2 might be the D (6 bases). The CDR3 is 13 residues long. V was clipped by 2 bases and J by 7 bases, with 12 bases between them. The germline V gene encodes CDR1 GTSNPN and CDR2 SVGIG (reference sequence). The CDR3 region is CAWSRGTGNEQFF. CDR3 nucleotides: TGTGCCTGGAGTCGCGGGACGGGAAATGAGCAGTTCTTC.

CDR3: CASSALAGGGDEQFF. CDR3 coding DNA: TGTGCCAGCAGCGCTTTGGCGGGAGGGGGGGATGAGCAGTTCTTC. The rearrangement joins TRBV7-9 to TRBJ2-1; 9 positions match TRBD2. With V trimmed by 5 bases and J by 8 bases, 10 bases remained unmatched. Germline V gives CDR1 SEHNR, CDR2 FQNEAQ (reference sequence). CDR3 size: 15 residues.